A single sample is the source of the 2 T cell receptor beta chains below, sequenced in a study of blood T cell repertoires in COVID-19. Profiling relied on immunoSEQ multiplex PCR, and the TCRdb table lists in-frame clones only, not all of them. The sample lists roughly 200,000 clones; around nine tenths were seen once. What was sequenced was peripheral blood. The receptors were gathered from a man aged 18 to 30 with active or convalescent COVID-19.

The chain links TRBV13 to TRBJ1-2; D call uncertain. The CDR3 runs 14 residues. The germline CDR1 and CDR2 sequences are PRHDT and FYEKMQ (reference sequence). V lost 1 base and J 0 bases, leaving 6 bases between the germline ends. CDR3 amino acids: CASSLVRANYGYTF. The CDR3 nucleotides are TGTGCCAGCAGCTTAGTTCGAGCTAACTATGGCTACACCTTC.

The chain couples TRBV5-3 to TRBJ1-1; D is perhaps TRBD1 (5 bases). TRBV5-3 is annotated as an ORF whose role is uncertain. The CDR3 is 14 residues long. The germline V and J ends were trimmed by 4 bases and 0 bases, with 10 bases remaining between them. This chain's CDR3 is CARSTLGLNTEAFF. The CDR3 DNA is TGTGCCAGAAGCACGCTGGGGCTGAACACTGAAGCTTTCTTT.